This record concerns one T cell receptor (beta chain) sequence. The target antigen is unknown. The PCR used 60 Vbeta and 13 Jbeta primers. This table comes from immunoSEQ multiplex PCR, and its TCRdb copy is limited to in-frame clones, with some not included. The profile shows 120,000 or so clones, 80% of them singletons. The sample originates from a study of cytomegalovirus exposure and HLA in healthy donors. Findings and limits, study-wide: Relative to equally common others, HLA-associated TCR beta chains showed greater clonal expansion in a later analysis. Data from an earlier analysis indicated that most TCR beta V segments were productive either about 90% or about 30% of the time. High specificity and sensitivity for cytomegalovirus status were reported for the classifier.

This CDR3 region has 12 residues. Losses at the gene ends were 6 bases for V and 7 bases for J; bases not matched to a gene: 5. CDR1 is LNHDA, CDR2 SQIVND, per germline (reference sequence). This clonotype was obtained from a female donor in good health and CMV-seropositive. The rearrangement links TRBV19 to TRBJ1-2, with 7 bases identical to TRBD1. Sequenced input: PBMCs. For the CDR3, the DNA is TGTGCCAGTAGGACAGGGCTTGGTGGCTACACCTTC. It encodes CASRTGLGGYTF.